This entry concerns a single TCR beta chain. Its antigen is as yet unknown. Extracted RNA was reverse transcribed into cDNA, the sequencing template. This table comes from immunoSEQ multiplex PCR, and its TCRdb copy is limited to in-frame clones, with some not included. The sample has roughly 180,000 clones, around 51% seen once. Germline loops: CDR1 SGHDN, CDR2 FVKESK. CDR3 length equals 14 residues. V gave up 3 bases and J gave up 2 bases, with 7 bases separating them. These data come from a study of CD8+ T cells in alopecia areata. Study overall: Patients remained on tofacitinib for 6 to 18 months and then went 6 months without it. Study conclusions and caveats: For baseline CD8+ expansion, any link to response stays uncertain with one nonresponder.

The sample's treatment: oral pan-JAK inhibitor, 5-10 mg twice daily. The receptor was derived from a human donor with alopecia areata. The chain combines TRBV14 with TRBJ2-2; D is unresolved. Sequenced material: CD8+ T cells sorted from blood, taken around week 54, from a patient treated with tofacitinib. The CDR3: CASSQRINTGELFF. The CDR3 DNA reads TGTGCCAGCAGCCAGCGGATAAACACCGGGGAGCTGTTTTTT.